This entry is about one T cell receptor beta chain. The target antigen is unknown. From germline, CDR1 is MNHNY and CDR2 SVGAGI (reference sequence). V was cut by 7 bases and J by 0 bases, with 8 bases left in between. This CDR3 region has 13 residues. The data belong to a study of OX40 agonist ivuxolimab in advanced cancers. Study-level information: Clinicians treated patients with ivuxolimab, an agonistic anti-OX40 (CD134) antibody. Patients with prior anti-PD-1, anti-PD-L1 or anti-CTLA-4 therapy were eligible; about 41% had some. Three dose-escalation patients had partial responses: one with hepatocellular carcinoma and two with cutaneous melanoma. Overall study findings and caveats: The mean number of expanded clones was higher in CD8+ T cells than in CD4+.

TCRdb's copy holds only in-frame clones and misses some; the assay was immunoSEQ multiplex PCR. Among 55,000 to 85,000 clones, around 93% were seen once, and the ten largest hold 0.31%. This sequence joins TRBV6-6 and TRBJ2-3; unclear D gene. Source: CD4+ or CD8+ T cells sorted from blood, taken in a trial of the OX40 agonist ivuxolimab. The receptor was isolated from an adult with an advanced solid tumor such as melanoma, head and neck, liver or kidney cancer. The DNA of the CDR3 is TGTGCCAGCACCGGACGGAGCACAGATACGCAGTATTTT. It encodes CASTGRSTDTQYF.